Described below is a single T cell receptor (beta chain) sequence and its context. Which antigen it targets is not known. The record has no base qualities; no much larger clone is one base away. The library was made by the immunoSEQ multiplex PCR assay. TCRdb's version of the immuneACCESS table is confined to in-frame rearrangements and falls short of the full clone set. An unresolved V gene accounts for under half of the shortfall where checked; the remainder is of unknown origin. Counted in this sample were fewer than 120,000 clones; approximately 87% of them appeared once. The top ten clones comprise 3.7% of the sample. These data originate in a study of control samples from healthy donors and cancer patients (TCRdb year 2020). The trim is 4 bases for V and 2 bases for J, with a gap of 8 bases between the germline ends. Including cysteine and phenylalanine, the CDR3 has 13 amino acids. Only the CDR3 DNA stays, 39 bases, in frame from base 1. CDR1 and CDR2 are drawn from the germline V gene: MDHEN, SYDVKM.

The chain uses TRBV28 and TRBJ1-1; the D segment cannot be called with confidence. Sample: PBMCs. The source of this sequence is a woman aged 60 to 75 with lung cancer. The CDR3 is CASSYHFNTEAFF. Here is the DNA: TGTGCCAGCAGTTACCACTTTAACACTGAAGCTTTCTTT.